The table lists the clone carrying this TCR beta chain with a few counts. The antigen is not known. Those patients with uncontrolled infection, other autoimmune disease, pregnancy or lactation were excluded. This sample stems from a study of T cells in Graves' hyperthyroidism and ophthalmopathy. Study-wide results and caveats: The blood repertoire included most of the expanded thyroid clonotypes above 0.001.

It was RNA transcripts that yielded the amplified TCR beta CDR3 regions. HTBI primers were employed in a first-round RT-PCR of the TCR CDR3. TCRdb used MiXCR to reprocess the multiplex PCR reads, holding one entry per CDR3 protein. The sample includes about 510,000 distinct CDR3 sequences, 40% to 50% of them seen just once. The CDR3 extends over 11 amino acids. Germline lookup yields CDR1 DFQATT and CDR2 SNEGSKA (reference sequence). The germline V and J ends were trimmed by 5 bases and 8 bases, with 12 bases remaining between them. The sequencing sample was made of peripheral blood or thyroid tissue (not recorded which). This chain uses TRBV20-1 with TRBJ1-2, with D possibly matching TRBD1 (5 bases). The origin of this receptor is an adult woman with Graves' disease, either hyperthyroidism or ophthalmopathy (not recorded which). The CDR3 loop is CSAPRGAGYTF. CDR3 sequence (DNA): TGCAGTGCTCCACGCGGGGCGGGCTACACCTTC.